This TCR beta chain was recorded in a study of T cells in Graves' hyperthyroidism and ophthalmopathy. Germline assignment: CDR1 SGHRS and CDR2 YFSETQ. The CDR3 is made up of 14 amino acids. The V end lost 3 bases, the J end lost 7 bases, and 17 bases lay between the germline ends. The table lists this clonotype with many counts. Antigen unknown. Study results and limitations: A model using 13 V-J features told ophthalmopathy apart from stable hyperthyroidism.

The authors deemed Graves' hyperthyroidism stable absent ophthalmopathy progression within 18 months. Amplified regions were TCR beta CDR3 sequences from RNA transcripts. HTBI primers were used for first-round RT-PCR of the TCR CDR3. TCRdb reanalysed the multiplex PCR reads using MiXCR and keeps one entry per CDR3 protein. The sample has more than 600,000 distinct CDR3 sequences; over 15% are singletons. Sequencing was performed on blood. The source of this sequence is a man aged 18 to 30 with Graves' hyperthyroidism. The chain has TRBV5-1 and TRBJ2-7; maybe TRBD1 (5 bases). This CDR3 reads CASSYRQGAEEQYF. The DNA for the CDR3 is TGCGCCAGCAGCTATCGCCAGGGCGCCGAAGAGCAGTACTTC.